This TCR beta chain was captured in a study of T cell repertoires in cytomegalovirus infection. Whole-study context: Indicated by public TCR beta signatures were CMV infection and matching HLA type.

In TCRdb, the reads were re-called with MiXCR into one record per CDR3 protein. The table lists around 170,000 distinct CDR3 sequences, over 15% of them singletons. As to this clonotype: Its antigen is still unknown.

CDR3 length: 16 residues. V shed 1 base and J 4 bases; nucleotides not matched to a gene: 6. Per the germline V gene, CDR1 is SGHTA and CDR2 is FQGNSA. Whole-study findings and limits: Identification of carriers of CMV plus the relevant HLA was performed using cumulative public TCR beta family frequency.

Input material: CD8+ T cells from PBMCs. The rearrangement links TRBV7-2 to TRBJ2-1; 8 bases map to TRBD2. The TCR comes from a human donor in good health (CMV status not recorded). Some clones in this sample may be carry-over from other donors' samples. CDR3 sequence: CASSLGVSSGYNEQFF. The CDR3 coding sequence is TGTGCCAGCAGCTTAGGGGTCTCTAGCGGGTACAATGAGCAGTTCTTC. The whole variable domain, remainder taken from reference TRBV7-2 and TRBJ2-1, is GAGVSQSPSNKVTEKGKDVELRCDPISGHTALYWYRQSLGQGLEFLIYFQGNSAPDKSGLPSDRFSAERTGGSVSTLTIQRTQQEDSAVYLCASSLGVSSGYNEQFFGPGTRLTVL.